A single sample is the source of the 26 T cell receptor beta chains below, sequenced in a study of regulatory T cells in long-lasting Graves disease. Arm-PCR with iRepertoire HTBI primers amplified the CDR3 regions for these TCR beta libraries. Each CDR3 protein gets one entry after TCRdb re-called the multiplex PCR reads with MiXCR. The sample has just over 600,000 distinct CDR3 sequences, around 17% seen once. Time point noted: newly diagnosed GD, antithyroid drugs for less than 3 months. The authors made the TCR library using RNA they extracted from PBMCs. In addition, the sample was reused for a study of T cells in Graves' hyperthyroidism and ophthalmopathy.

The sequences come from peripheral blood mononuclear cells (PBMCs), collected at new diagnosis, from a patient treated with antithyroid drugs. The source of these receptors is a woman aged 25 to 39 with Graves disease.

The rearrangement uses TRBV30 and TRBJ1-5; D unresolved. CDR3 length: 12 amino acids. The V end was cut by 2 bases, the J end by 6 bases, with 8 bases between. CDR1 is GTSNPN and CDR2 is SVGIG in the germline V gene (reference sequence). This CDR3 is CAWSLPSQPQHF. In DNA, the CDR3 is TGTGCCTGGAGTCTGCCGAGTCAGCCCCAGCATTTT.

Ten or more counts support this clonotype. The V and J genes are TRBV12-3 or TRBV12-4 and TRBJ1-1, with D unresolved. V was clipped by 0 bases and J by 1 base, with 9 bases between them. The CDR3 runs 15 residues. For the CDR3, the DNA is TGTGCCAGCAGTTTAGCGCAGCTGAGGAACACTGAAGCTTTCTTT. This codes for CASSLAQLRNTEAFF.

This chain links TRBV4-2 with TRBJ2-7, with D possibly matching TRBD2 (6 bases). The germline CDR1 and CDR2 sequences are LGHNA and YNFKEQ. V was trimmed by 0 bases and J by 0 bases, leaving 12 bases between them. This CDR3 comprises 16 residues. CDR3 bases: TGTGCCAGCAGCCAAGAAGGGCGCGGGACCTCCTACGAGCAGTACTTC. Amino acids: CASSQEGRGTSYEQYF.

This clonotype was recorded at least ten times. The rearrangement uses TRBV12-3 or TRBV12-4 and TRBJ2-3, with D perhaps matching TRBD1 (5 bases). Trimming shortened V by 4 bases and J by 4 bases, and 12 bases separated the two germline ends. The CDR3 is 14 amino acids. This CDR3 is CASSSGIGADTQYF. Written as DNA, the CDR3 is TGTGCCAGCAGTTCAGGGATTGGAGCAGATACGCAGTATTTT.

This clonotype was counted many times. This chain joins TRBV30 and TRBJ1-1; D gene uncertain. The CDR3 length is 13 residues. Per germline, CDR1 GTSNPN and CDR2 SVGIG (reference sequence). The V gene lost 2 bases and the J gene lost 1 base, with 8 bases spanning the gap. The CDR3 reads CAWSPGPNTEAFF. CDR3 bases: TGTGCCTGGAGTCCTGGGCCGAACACTGAAGCTTTCTTT.

The chain's CDR3 is CASSVNPAMGNQPQHF. In DNA form, the CDR3 reads TGTGCCAGCAGCGTAAACCCAGCTATGGGGAATCAGCCCCAGCATTTT. The chain combines TRBV6-2 or TRBV6-3 with TRBJ1-5; D gene unclear. This CDR3 is built from 16 residues. V was pared by 6 bases and J by 4 bases, with 19 bases between. Germline CDR1 MNHEY, CDR2 SVGEGT.

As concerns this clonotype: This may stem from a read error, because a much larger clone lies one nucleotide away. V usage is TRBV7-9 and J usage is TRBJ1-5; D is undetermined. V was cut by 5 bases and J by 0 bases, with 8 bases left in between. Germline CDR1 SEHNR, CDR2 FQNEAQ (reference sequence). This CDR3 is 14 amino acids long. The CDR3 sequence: CASSPGPSNQPQHF. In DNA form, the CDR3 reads TGTGCCAGCAGCCCTGGCCCTAGCAATCAGCCCCAGCATTTT.

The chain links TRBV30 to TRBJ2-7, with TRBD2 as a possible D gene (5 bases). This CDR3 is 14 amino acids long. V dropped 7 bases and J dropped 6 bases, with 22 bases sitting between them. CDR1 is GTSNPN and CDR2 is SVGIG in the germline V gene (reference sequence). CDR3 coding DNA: TGTGCCTCCCGGACGTCCAGGTTAACTAGCGAGCAGTACTTC. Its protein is CASRTSRLTSEQYF.

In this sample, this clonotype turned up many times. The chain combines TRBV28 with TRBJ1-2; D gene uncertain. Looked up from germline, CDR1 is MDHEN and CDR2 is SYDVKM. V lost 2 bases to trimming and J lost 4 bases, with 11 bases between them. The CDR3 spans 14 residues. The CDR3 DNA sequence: TGTGCCAGCAGTTTAGGCCAGTCATCCTATGGCTACACCTTC. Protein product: CASSLGQSSYGYTF.

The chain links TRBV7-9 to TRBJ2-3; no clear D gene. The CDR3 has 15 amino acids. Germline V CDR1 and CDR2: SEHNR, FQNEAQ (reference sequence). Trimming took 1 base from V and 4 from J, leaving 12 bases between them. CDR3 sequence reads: CASSLELGGADTQYF. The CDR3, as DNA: TGTGCCAGCAGCTTAGAGCTGGGTGGGGCAGATACGCAGTATTTT.

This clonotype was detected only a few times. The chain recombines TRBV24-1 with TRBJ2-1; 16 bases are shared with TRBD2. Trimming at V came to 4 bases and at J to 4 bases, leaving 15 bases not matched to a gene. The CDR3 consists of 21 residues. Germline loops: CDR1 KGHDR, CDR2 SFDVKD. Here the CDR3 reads CATSDTNLGLAGGPRYNEQFF. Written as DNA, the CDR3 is TGTGCCACCAGTGACACAAACTTGGGACTAGCGGGAGGGCCGCGGTACAATGAGCAGTTCTTC.

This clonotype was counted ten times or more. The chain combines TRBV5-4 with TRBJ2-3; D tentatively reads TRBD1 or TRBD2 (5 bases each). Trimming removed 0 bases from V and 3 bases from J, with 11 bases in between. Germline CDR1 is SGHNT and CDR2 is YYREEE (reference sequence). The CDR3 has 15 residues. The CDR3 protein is CASSLVEGRTDTQYF. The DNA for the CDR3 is TGTGCCAGCAGCTTGGTAGAGGGGCGGACAGATACGCAGTATTTT.

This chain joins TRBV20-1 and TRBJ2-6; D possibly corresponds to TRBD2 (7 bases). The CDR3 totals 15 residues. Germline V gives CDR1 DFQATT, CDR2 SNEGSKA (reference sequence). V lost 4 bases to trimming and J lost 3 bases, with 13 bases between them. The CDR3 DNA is TGCAGTGCTAAGTCGGGGGGCGGTGGGGCCAACGTCCTGACTTTC. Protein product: CSAKSGGGGANVLTF.

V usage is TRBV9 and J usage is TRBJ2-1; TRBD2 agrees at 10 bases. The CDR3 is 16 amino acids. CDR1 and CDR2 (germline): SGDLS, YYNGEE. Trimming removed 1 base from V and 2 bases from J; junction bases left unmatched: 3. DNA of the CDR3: TGTGCCAGCAGCGTAACCGGGACTAGCGCCTACAATGAGCAGTTCTTC. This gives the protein CASSVTGTSAYNEQFF.

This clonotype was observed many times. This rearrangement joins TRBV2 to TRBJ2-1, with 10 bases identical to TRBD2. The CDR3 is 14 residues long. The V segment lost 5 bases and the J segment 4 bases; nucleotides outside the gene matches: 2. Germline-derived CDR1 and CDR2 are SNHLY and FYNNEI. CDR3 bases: TGTGCCAGCAGTTCTAGCGGGAGATACAATGAGCAGTTCTTC. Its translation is CASSSSGRYNEQFF.

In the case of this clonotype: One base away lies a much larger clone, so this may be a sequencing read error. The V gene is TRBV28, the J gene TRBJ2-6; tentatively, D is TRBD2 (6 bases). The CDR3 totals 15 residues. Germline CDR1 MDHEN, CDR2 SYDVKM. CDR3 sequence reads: CASSSGLAGANVPTF. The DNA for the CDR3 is TGTGCCAGCAGTTCGGGACTGGCTGGGGCCAACGTCCCGACTTTC. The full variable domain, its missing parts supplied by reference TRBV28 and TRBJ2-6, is DVKVTQSSRYLVKRTGEKVFLECVQDMDHENMFWYRQDPGLGLRLIYFSYDVKMKEKGDIPEGYSVSREKKERFSLILESASTNQTSMYLCASSSGLAGANVPTFGAGSRLTVL.

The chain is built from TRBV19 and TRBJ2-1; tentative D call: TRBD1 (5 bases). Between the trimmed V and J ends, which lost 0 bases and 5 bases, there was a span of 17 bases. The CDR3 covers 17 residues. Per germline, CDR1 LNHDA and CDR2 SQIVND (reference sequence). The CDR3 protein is CASSIDPRRAVNNEQFF. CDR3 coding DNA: TGTGCCAGTAGTATAGATCCCCGCAGGGCCGTTAACAATGAGCAGTTCTTC.

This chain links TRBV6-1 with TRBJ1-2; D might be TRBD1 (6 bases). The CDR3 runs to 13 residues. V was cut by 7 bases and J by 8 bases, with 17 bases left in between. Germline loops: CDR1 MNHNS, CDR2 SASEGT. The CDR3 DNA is TGTGCCAGCAACCAGGGACATTGGGGAGGCTACACCTTC. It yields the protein CASNQGHWGGYTF.

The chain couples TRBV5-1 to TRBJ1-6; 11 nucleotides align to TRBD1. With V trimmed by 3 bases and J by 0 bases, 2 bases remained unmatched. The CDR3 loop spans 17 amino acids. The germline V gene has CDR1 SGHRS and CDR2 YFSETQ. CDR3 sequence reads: CASSSGTGGSYNSPLHF. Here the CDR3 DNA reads TGCGCCAGCAGCTCCGGGACAGGGGGCTCCTATAATTCACCCCTCCACTTT.

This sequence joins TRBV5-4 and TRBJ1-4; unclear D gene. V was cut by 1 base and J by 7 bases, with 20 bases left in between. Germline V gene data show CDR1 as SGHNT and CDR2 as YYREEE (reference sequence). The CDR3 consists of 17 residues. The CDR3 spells CASSLLEPEKPGEKLFF. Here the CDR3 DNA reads TGTGCCAGCAGCTTGCTAGAGCCGGAGAAGCCTGGTGAAAAACTGTTTTTT. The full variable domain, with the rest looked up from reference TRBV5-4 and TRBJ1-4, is ETGVTQSPTHLIKTRGQQVTLRCSSQSGHNTVSWYQQALGQGPQFIFQYYREEENGRGNFPPRFSGLQFPNYSSELNVNALELDDSALYLCASSLLEPEKPGEKLFFGSGTQLSVL.

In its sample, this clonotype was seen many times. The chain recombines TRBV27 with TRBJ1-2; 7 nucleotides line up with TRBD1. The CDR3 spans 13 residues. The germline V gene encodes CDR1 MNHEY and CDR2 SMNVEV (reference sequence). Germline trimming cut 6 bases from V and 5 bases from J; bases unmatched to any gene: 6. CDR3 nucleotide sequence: TGTGCCAGCAGCGGCCGGGACAGATATGGCTACACCTTC. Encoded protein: CASSGRDRYGYTF.

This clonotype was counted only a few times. CDR3 sequence (DNA): TGTGCCACCAGTGATTCCGGACTAGCGGGAGGATGGGGGGAGACCCAGTACTTC. Its protein product is CATSDSGLAGGWGETQYF. V gene TRBV24-1 combines with J gene TRBJ2-5; the match to TRBD2 covers 14 bases. Germline trimming cut 2 bases from V and 5 bases from J; bases unmatched to any gene: 9. This CDR3 has 18 residues. Germline loops: CDR1 KGHDR, CDR2 SFDVKD.

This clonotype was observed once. The CDR3: CASSIDPLAGGHYNEQFF. The CDR3 nucleotides read TGTGCCAGTAGTATAGATCCCTTAGCGGGAGGGCACTACAATGAGCAGTTCTTC. This chain joins TRBV19 and TRBJ2-1, with 11 bases identical to TRBD2. Germline CDR1 is LNHDA and CDR2 is SQIVND (reference sequence). The CDR3 loop spans 18 amino acids. The J segment lost 3 bases and the V segment lost 0 bases, leaving 7 bases of the junction unmatched.

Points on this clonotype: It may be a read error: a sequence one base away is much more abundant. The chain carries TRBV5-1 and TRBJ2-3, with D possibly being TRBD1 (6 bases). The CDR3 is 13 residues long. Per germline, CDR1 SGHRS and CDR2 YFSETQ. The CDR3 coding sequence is TGCGCCAGCAGCTTGGACAGGGCAGATGCGCAGTATTTT. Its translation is CASSLDRADAQYF. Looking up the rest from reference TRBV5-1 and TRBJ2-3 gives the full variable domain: KAGVTQTPRYLIKTRGQQVTLSCSPISGHRSVSWYQQTPGQGLQFLFEYFSETQRNKGNFPGRFSGRQFSNSRSEMNVSTLELGDSALYLCASSLDRADAQYFGPGTRLTVL.

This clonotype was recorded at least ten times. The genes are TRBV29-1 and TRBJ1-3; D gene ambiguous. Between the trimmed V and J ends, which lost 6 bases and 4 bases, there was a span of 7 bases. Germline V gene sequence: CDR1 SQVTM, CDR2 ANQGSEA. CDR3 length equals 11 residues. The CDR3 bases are TGCAGCGTACTCACGGGAAACACCATATATTTT. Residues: CSVLTGNTIYF.

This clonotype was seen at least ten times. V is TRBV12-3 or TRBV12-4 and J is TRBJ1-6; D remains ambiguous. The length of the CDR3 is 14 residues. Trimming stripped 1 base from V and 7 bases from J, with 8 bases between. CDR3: CASSLGKANSPLHF. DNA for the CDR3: TGTGCCAGCAGTTTAGGGAAAGCAAATTCACCCCTCCACTTT.